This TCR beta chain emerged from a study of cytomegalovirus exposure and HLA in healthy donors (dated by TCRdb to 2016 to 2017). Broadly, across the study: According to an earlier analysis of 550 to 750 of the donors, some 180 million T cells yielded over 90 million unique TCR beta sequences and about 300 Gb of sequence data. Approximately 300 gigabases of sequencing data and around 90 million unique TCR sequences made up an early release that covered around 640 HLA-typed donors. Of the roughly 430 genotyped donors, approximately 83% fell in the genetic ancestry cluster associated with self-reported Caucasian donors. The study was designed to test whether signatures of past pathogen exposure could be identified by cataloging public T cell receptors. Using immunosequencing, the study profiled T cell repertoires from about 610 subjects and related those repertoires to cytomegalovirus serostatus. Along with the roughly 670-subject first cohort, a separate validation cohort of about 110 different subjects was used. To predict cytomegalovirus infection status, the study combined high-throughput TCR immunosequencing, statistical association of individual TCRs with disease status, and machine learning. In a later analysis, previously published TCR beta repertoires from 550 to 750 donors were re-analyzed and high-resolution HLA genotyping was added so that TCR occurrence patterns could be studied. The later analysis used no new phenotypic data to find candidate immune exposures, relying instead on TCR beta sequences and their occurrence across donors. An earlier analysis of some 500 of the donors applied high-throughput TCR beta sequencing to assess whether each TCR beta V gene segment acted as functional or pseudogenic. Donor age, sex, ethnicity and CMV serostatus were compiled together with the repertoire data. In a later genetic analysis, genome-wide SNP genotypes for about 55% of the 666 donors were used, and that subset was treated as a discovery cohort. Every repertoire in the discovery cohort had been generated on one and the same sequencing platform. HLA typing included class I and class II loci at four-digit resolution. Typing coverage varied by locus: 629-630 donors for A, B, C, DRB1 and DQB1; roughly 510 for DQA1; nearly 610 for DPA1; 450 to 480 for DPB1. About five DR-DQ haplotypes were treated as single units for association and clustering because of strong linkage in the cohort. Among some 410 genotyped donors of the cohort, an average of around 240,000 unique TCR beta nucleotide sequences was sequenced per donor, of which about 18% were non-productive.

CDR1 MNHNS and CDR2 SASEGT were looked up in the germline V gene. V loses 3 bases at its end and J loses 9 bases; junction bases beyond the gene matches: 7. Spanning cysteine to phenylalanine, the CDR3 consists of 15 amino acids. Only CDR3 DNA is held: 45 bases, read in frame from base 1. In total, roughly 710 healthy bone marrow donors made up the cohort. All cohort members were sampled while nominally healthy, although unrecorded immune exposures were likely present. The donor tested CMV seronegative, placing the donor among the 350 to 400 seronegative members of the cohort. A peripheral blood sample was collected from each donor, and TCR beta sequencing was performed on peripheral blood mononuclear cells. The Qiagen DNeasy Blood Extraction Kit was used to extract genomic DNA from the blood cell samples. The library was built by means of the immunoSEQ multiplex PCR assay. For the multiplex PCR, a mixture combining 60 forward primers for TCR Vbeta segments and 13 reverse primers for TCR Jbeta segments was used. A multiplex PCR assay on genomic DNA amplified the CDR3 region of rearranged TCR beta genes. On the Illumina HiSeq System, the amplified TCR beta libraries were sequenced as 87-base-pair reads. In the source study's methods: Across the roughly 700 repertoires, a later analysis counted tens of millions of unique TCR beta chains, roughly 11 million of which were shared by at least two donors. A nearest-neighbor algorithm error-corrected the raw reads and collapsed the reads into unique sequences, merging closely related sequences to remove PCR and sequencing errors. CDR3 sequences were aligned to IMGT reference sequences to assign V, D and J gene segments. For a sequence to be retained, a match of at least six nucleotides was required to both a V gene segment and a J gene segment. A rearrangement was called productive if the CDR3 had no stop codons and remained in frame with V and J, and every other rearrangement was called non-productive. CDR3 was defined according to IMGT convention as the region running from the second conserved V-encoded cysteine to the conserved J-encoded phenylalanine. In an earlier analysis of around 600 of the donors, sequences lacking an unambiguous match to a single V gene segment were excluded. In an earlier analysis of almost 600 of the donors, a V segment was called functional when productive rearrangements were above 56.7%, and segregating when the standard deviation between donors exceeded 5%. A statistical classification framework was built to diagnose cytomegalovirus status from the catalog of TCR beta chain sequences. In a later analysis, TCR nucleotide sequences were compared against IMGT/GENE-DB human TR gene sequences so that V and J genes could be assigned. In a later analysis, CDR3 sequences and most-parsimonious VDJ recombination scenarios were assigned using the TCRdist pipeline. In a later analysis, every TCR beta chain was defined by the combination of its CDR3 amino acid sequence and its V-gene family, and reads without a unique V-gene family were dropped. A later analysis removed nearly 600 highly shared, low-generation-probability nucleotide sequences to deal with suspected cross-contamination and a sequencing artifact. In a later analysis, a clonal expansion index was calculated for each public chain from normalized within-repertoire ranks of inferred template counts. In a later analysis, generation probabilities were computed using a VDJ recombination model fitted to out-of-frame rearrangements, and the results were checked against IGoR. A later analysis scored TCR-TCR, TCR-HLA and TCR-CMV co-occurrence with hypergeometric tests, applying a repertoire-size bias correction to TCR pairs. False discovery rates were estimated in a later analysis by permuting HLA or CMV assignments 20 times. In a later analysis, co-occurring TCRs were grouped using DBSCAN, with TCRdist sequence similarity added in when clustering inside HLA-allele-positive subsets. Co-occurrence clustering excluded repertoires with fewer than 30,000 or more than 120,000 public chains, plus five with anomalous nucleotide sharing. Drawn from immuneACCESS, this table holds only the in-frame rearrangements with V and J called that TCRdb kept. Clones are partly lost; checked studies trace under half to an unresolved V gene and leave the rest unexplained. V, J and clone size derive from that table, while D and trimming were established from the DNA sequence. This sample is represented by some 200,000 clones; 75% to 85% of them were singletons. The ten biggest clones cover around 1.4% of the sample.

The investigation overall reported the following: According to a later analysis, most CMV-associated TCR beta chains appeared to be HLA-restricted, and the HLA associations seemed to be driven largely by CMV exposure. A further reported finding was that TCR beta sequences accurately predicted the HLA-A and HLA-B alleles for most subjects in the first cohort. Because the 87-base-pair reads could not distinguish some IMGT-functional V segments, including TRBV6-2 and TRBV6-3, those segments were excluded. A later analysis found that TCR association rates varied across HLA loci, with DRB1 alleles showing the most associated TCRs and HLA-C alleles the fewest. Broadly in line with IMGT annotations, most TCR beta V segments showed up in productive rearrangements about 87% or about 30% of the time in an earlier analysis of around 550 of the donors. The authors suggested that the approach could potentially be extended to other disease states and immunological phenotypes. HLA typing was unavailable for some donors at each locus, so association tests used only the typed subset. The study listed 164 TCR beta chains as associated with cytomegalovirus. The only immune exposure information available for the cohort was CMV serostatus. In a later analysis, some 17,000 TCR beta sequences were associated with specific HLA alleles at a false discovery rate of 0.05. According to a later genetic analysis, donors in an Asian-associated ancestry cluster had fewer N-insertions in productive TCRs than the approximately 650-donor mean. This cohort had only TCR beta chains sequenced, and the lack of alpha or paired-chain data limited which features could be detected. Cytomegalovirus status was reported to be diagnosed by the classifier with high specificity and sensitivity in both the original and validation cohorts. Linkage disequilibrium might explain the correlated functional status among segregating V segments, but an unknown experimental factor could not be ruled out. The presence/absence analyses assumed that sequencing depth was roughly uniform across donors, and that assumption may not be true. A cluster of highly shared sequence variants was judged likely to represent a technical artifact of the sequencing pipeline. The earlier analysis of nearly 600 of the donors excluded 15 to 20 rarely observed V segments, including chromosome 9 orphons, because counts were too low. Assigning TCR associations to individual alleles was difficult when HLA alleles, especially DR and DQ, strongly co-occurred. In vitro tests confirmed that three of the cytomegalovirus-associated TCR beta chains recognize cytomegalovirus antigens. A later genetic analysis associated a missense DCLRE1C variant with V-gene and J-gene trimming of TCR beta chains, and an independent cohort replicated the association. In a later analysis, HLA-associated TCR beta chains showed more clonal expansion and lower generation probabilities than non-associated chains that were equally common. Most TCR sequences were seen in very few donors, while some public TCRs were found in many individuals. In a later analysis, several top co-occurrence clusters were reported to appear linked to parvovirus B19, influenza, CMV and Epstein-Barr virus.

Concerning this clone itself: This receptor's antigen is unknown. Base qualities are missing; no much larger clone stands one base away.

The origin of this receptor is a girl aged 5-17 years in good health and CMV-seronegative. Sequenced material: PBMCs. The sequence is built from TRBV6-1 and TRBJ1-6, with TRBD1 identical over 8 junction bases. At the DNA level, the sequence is TGTGCCAGCAGTGAGGTTCCAGGGGGCGCTTCACCCCTCCACTTT. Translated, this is CASSEVPGGASPLHF.